This T cell receptor (beta chain) came from a study of blood T cell repertoires in COVID-19. Study in general: The United States, Italy and Spain were the sources of the acute and convalescent COVID-19 samples. PBMCs, B-cell-depleted T cells, or T cells provided the cDNA or gDNA that made up the material.

As handled by the study authors: Using reference gene primer amplification, nucleated cell counts were estimated. Profiled with immunoSEQ multiplex PCR; TCRdb holds only in-frame clones, not every one. V and J calls and clone size are copied from that table; D and trimming were computed from the DNA. This sample has 50,000 to 75,000 clones; roughly 89% occur once, and the top ten carry 8.6%. V trimming: 5 bases; J trimming: 0 bases; junction bases outside the gene matches: 6. The CDR3 contains 16 residues. In germline, CDR1 is SGHTA, CDR2 FQGNSA. The sample was peripheral blood. The gene calls are TRBV7-2 and TRBJ2-7, with 11 nucleotides matching TRBD2. The TCR sequence derives from a human donor in a cohort sampled during active COVID-19. CDR3 sequence reads: CASSAGLAVSSYEQYF. Written as DNA, the CDR3 is TGTGCCAGCAGCGCGGGACTAGCGGTCAGCTCCTACGAGCAGTACTTC.